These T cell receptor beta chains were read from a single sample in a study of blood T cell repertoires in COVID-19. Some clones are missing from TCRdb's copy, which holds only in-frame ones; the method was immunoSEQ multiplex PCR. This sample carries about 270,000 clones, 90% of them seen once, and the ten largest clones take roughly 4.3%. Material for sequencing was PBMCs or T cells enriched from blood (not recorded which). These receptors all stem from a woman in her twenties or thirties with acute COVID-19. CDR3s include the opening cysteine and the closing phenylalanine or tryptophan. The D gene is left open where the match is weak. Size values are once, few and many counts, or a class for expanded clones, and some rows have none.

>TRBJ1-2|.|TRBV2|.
TGTGCCAGCAGTGAAATCGGAGGACACTATGGCTACACCTTC
CASSEIGGHYGYTF
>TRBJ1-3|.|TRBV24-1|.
TGTGCCACCAGTGATCTATCTGGAAACACCATATATTTT
CATSDLSGNTIYF
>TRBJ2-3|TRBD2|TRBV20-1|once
TGCAGTGCTAGTGGAGGACTAGCGGGAGGGGGATCGAGTACAGATACGCAGTATTTT
CSASGGLAGGGSSTDTQYF
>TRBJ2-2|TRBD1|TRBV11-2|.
TGTGCCAGCAGCTTAGAGGGGACAGACAACACCGGGGAGCTGTTTTTT
CASSLEGTDNTGELFF
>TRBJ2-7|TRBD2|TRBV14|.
TGTGCCAGCAGCCAAGGAGGGTTTGGGCGGGAGGTCTCCTACGAGCAGTACTTC
CASSQGGFGREVSYEQYF
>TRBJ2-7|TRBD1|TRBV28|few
TGTGCCAGCAGAACGACAGGGGGCGGTGAGCAGTACTTC
CASRTTGGGEQYF
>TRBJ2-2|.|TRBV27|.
TGTGCCAGCAGTTTAACAAACACCGGGGAGCTGTTTTTT
CASSLTNTGELFF
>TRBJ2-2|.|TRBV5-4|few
TGTGCCAGCAGCTTGGACGAGAGTGGCGGGGAGCTGTTTTTT
CASSLDESGGELFF
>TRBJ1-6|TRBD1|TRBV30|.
TGTGCCTGTCAACCTCAGACAGGGCCGAACTCCTATAATTCACCCCTCCACTTT
CACQPQTGPNSYNSPLHF
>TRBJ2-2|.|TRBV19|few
TGTGCCAGTAGTATTTTGAGGGTTACCGGGGAGCTGTTTTTT
CASSILRVTGELFF
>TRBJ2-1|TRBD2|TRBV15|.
TGTGCCACCAGCAGAGATCGACTAGCGGGAGATTTCTCCTACAATGAGCAGTTCTTC
CATSRDRLAGDFSYNEQFF
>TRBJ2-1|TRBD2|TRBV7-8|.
TGTGCCAGCAGTCGACTAGCGGGAGGGAATGAGCAGTTCTTC
CASSRLAGGNEQFF
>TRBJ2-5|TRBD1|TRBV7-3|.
TGTGCCAGCAGCTCATACGGGGACAGGGAGTTTCAAGAGACCCAGTACTTC
CASSSYGDREFQETQYF
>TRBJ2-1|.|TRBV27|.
TGTGCCAGCAGTTTAATTAGCGGTATTTCCTACAATGAGCAGTTCTTC
CASSLISGISYNEQFF
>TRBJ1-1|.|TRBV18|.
TGTGCCAGCTCACCCGGAGAACAGGGTTTAACTGAAGCTTTCTTT
CASSPGEQGLTEAFF
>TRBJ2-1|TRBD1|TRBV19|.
TGTGCCAGTAGTAAACACGGGACAGGGGTCTATGAGCAGTTCTTC
CASSKHGTGVYEQFF
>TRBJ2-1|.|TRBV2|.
TGTGCCAGCCGTAGGGCGGAGGACTCCTACAATGAGCAGTTCTTC
CASRRAEDSYNEQFF
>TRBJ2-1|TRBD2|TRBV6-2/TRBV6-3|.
TGTGCCAGCAGTTCCCTAGCGGGAGGGTACAATGAGCAGTTCTTC
CASSSLAGGYNEQFF
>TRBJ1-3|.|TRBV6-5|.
TGTGCCAGCAGTTACTCGTCCCTCTCTGGAAACACCATATATTTT
CASSYSSLSGNTIYF
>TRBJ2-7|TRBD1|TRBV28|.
TGTGCCAGCAGTTCAGGACAGGGCTACGAGCAGTACTTC
CASSSGQGYEQYF
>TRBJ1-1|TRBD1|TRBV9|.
TGTGCCAGCAGCGTAGGTTCCAGGGGGGTCACTGAAGCTTTCTTT
CASSVGSRGVTEAFF
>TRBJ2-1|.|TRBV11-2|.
TGTGCCAGCAGCTTACGTGGGGGGGGCCCCTACAATGAGCAGTTCTTC
CASSLRGGGPYNEQFF
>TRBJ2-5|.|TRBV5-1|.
TGCGCCAGCAGCTTGGCCCCAGGGGCGGAGACCCAGTACTTC
CASSLAPGAETQYF
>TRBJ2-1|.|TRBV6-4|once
TGTGCCAGCAGTAGACAAGCGGGCTCCTACAATGAGCAGTTCTTC
CASSRQAGSYNEQFF
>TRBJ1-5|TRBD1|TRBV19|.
TGTGCCAGTAGTCCCACAGGGGGCTTTCAGCCCCAGCATTTT
CASSPTGGFQPQHF
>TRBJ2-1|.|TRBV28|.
TGTGCCAGCAAGGGCGGGGACTTCTCACGGTCCTACAATGAGCAGTTCTTC
CASKGGDFSRSYNEQFF
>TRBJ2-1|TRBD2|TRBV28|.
TGTGCCAGCAACCGAAGGGGCCCGACTAGCGGGAGTAATGAGCAGTTCTTC
CASNRRGPTSGSNEQFF
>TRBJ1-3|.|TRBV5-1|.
TGCGCCAGCAGGGAGGTTGGTGGAAACACCATATATTTT
CASREVGGNTIYF
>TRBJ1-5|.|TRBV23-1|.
TGCGCCACCGGCCCGGAAGGGGGAAATCAGCCCCAGCATTTT
CATGPEGGNQPQHF
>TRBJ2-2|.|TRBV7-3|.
TGTGCCAGCAGCTTACGCCAATCGGGGAACACCGGGGAGCTGTTTTTT
CASSLRQSGNTGELFF
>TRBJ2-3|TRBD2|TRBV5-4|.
TGTGCCAGCGGCTCTTTAGCGGGAGCGACAGATACGCAGTATTTT
CASGSLAGATDTQYF
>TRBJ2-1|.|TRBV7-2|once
TGTGCCAGCAGCTTACGCCCACTAGGGAATGAGCAGTTCTTC
CASSLRPLGNEQFF
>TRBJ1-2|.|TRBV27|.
TGTGCCAGCAGTTTGGGGGGTTTAGGCTACACCTTC
CASSLGGLGYTF
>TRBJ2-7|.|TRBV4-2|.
TGTGCCAGCAGCCAAGTTGGGTGGGGCGCTAACTACGAGCAGTACTTC
CASSQVGWGANYEQYF
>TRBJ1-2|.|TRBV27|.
TGTGCCAGCAGTTTGTTTTCGGGGTCCGGCTACACCTTC
CASSLFSGSGYTF
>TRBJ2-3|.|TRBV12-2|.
TGTGCAAGTCGCTTCCCAACTAGCGGCAACACAGATACGCAGTATTTT
CASRFPTSGNTDTQYF
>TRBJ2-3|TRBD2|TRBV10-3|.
TGTGCCATCAGTGAAGAAGGCCTAGCGGCCAACACAGATACGCAGTATTTT
CAISEEGLAANTDTQYF
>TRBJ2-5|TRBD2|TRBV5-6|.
TGTGCCAGCAGCCCGACTAGCGGGAGTGCAGAGACCCAGTACTTC
CASSPTSGSAETQYF
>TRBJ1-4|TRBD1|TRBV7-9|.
TGTGCCAGCAGCTTAGAACCCGGGACAGGCGACCTTAATGAAAAACTGTTTTTT
CASSLEPGTGDLNEKLFF
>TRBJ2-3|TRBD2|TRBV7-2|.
TGTGCCAGCAGCTTAGCCCTAGCGGGACCCACAGATACGCAGTATTTT
CASSLALAGPTDTQYF
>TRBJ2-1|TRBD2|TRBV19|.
TGTGCCAGTAGCGGGACTAGCGGCTACAATGAGCAGTTCTTC
CASSGTSGYNEQFF
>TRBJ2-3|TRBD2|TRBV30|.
TGTGCCAGCCAGGGAGTGGCGGGAGTTGGCACAGATACGCAGTATTTT
CASQGVAGVGTDTQYF
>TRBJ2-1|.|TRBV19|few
TGTGCCAGTAGTATAGACGGGATCACGGGCGATGAGCAGTTCTTC
CASSIDGITGDEQFF
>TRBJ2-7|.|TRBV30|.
TGTGCCTGGAGTGTCCGGTTGTTTGACTACGAGCAGTACTTC
CAWSVRLFDYEQYF
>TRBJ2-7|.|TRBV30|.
TGTGCCTGGAGGAGTACAGAGCGACTAACCTACGAGCAGTACTTC
CAWRSTERLTYEQYF
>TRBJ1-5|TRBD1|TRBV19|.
TGTGCCAGTAGTCTACACGGGACAGGGTTGAGCAATCAGCCCCAGCATTTT
CASSLHGTGLSNQPQHF
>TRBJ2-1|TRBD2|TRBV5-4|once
TGTGCCAGCAGCTTGGTTACTAGCGGGATCAATGAGCAGTTCTTC
CASSLVTSGINEQFF
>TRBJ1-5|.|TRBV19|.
TGTGCCAGTAGTCCCACGACAGGCTATAGCAATCAGCCCCAGCATTTT
CASSPTTGYSNQPQHF
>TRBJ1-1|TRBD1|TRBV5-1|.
TGCGCCAGCAGCTTGGCGGGACAGGGGTACACTGAAGCTTTCTTT
CASSLAGQGYTEAFF